This T cell receptor beta chain was sequenced during a study of glioma-infiltrating T cells after dendritic cell vaccination. Looked up from germline, CDR1 is KGHSH and CDR2 is LQKENI. The CDR3 sequence is 17 residues long. J lost 0 bases, V lost 6 bases, and 10 bases had no gene match. In regard to this clone: As yet, its antigen is unknown.

No glioblastoma patient carried an isocitrate dehydrogenase mutation. General study findings and limits: Patients with more pretreatment TILs had longer time to progression and survival.

Data came from immunoSEQ multiplex PCR; TCRdb stores just in-frame clones and leaves some out. The data contain about 82,000 clones, about 90% of them singletons. The sample in question was blood, obtained before dendritic cell vaccination. V and J are TRBV18 and TRBJ2-1; 8 bases match TRBD2. The origin of this receptor is a human donor with glioblastoma. The CDR3 DNA sequence: TGTGCCAGCTCCCGCCTCGGTAGCGGGAACTCCTACAATGAGCAGTTCTTC. Protein sequence: CASSRLGSGNSYNEQFF.